The subject of this entry is one TCR beta chain. The antigen remains unidentified. The germline V and J ends were trimmed by 0 bases and 7 bases, with 16 bases remaining between them. The CDR3 totals 16 residues. Per the germline V gene, CDR1 is MNHEY and CDR2 is SVGAGI. Together with a sample-barcoded 5' primer, a J-beta primer mix was included in a second PCR lasting about 7 to 12 cycles. TCRdb re-analysed the 5' RACE reads in MiXCR, keeping a single row per CDR3 protein. The repertoire includes more than 550,000 distinct CDR3 sequences, 20% to 25% of them detected once, and about 22% sits in the top ten. This entry comes from a study of blood T cells in healthy people across ages. Whole-study results and caveats: Across the age range, TCR beta diversity per million T cells fell in a roughly linear way. Long-lived donors carried more naive CD4+ cells and greater diversity than aged donors. Any conclusive comparison of naive versus antigen-experienced cells was prevented by using unsorted PBMCs. The unknown donor CMV status may have confounded expanded clonotype changes.

The chain recombines TRBV6-5 with TRBJ2-1; weak D call: TRBD1 (5 bases). Material: blood. The TCR was taken from a man in his sixties or seventies in good health. CDR3 DNA sequence: TGTGCCAGCAGTTACTCGCAGGGCTTGGGTGGGAATGAGCAGTTCTTC. Translation: CASSYSQGLGGNEQFF.